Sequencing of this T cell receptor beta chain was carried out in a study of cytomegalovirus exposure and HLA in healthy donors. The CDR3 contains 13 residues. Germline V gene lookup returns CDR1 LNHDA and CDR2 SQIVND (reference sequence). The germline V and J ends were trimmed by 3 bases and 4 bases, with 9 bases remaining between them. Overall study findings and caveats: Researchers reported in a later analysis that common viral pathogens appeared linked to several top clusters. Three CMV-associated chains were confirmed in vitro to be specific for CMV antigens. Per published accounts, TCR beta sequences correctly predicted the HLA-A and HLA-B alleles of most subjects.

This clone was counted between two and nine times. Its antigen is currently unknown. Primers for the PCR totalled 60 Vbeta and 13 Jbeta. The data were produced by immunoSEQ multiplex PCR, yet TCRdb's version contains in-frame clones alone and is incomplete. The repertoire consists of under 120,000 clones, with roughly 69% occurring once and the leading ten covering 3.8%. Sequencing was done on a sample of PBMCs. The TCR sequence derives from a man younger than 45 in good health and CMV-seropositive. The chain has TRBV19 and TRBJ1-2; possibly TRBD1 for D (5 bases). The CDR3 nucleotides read TGTGCCAGTAGTATCGGGGGAAGCTATGGCTACACCTTC. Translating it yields CASSIGGSYGYTF.